The 26 T cell receptor beta chains below were found in one sample sequenced in a study of blood T cell repertoires in COVID-19. Here immunoSEQ multiplex PCR was the method, and the copy in TCRdb shows in-frame clones only, minus some. The profile shows roughly 250,000 clones, over 80% of them singletons. Sequenced input: peripheral blood. The receptors come from a woman in her forties who had recovered from COVID-19.

The chain has TRBV28 and TRBJ2-3; TRBD2 matches 8 bases. The CDR3 spans 15 residues. Losses at the gene ends were 3 bases for V and 6 bases for J; bases not matched to a gene: 8. CDR1 is MDHEN, CDR2 SYDVKM, per germline. The CDR3: CASSLRRGEHDTQYF. CDR3 bases: TGTGCCAGCAGTTTGAGGCGGGGGGAACATGATACGCAGTATTTT.

This clone was picked up one time. This sequence joins TRBV3-1 (or the pseudogene TRBV3-2) and TRBJ2-7; no clear D gene. Per germline, CDR1 LGHDT and CDR2 YNNKEL (reference sequence). The CDR3 extends over 13 amino acids. Trimming removed 1 base from V and 3 bases from J, with 7 bases in between. The DNA of the CDR3 is TGTGCCAGCAGCCAAGTGGAGTTCTACGAGCAGTACTTC. Amino acids: CASSQVEFYEQYF.

The chain is built from TRBV6-1 and TRBJ2-1; 11 bases agree with TRBD2. J was trimmed by 6 bases and V by 4 bases; bases with no gene match: 11. CDR1 MNHNS and CDR2 SASEGT come from the germline V gene. There are 17 residues in the CDR3. The CDR3 sequence is CASSATSGGIASNEQFF. The CDR3 nucleotides are TGTGCCAGCAGTGCCACTAGCGGGGGAATTGCTAGCAATGAGCAGTTCTTC.

The chain carries TRBV5-4 and TRBJ1-5; D is possibly TRBD1 (5 bases). The V and J ends lost 3 bases and 5 bases respectively, with 9 bases between them. This CDR3 has 13 residues. Germline assignment: CDR1 SGHNT and CDR2 YYREEE (reference sequence). The CDR3 loop reads CASSWTPHQPQHF. CDR3 sequence (DNA): TGTGCCAGCAGCTGGACACCTCATCAGCCCCAGCATTTT.

V is TRBV30 and J is TRBJ2-2; weak D call: TRBD1 (6 bases). This CDR3 has 15 amino acids. The germline CDR1 and CDR2 sequences are GTSNPN and SVGIG (reference sequence). V dropped 1 base and J dropped 3 bases, with 12 bases sitting between them. CDR3 amino acids: CAWSGGGSDTGELFF. CDR3 in DNA: TGTGCCTGGAGTGGAGGGGGTTCGGACACCGGGGAGCTGTTTTTT.

This chain uses TRBV7-9 with TRBJ2-7; D gene ambiguous. Germline lookup yields CDR1 SEHNR and CDR2 FQNEAQ (reference sequence). The CDR3 consists of 16 residues. The germline V and J ends were trimmed by 1 base and 2 bases, with 15 bases remaining between them. Here the CDR3 DNA reads TGTGCCAGCAGCTTAGTATCAGGCGCCATCACCTACGAGCAGTACTTC. Translation: CASSLVSGAITYEQYF.

The chain is built from TRBV12-3 or TRBV12-4 and TRBJ1-5, with D unresolved. Trimming took 6 bases from V and 5 from J, leaving 11 bases between them. The length of the CDR3 is 13 residues. The CDR3 loop is CASSLRGYQPQHF. DNA for the CDR3: TGTGCCAGCAGCTTACGGGGTTATCAGCCCCAGCATTTT.

The rearrangement uses TRBV29-1 and TRBJ1-5, with D perhaps TRBD1 (5 bases). This CDR3 contains 15 residues. V gave up 3 bases and J gave up 1 base, with 13 bases separating them. Germline CDR1 SQVTM, CDR2 ANQGSEA. DNA of the CDR3: TGCAGCGTTGAGCTTGTAGGGGCCAGCAATCAGCCCCAGCATTTT. This encodes CSVELVGASNQPQHF.

This chain connects TRBV4-2 to TRBJ2-1; TRBD2 agrees at 7 bases. Germline V gene sequence: CDR1 LGHNA, CDR2 YNFKEQ. The ends lost 1 base at V and 3 bases at J; junction bases unmatched: 3. The CDR3 consists of 15 residues. CDR3 amino acids: CASSQAGGNYNEQFF. CDR3 nucleotides: TGTGCCAGCAGCCAAGCGGGGGGTAACTACAATGAGCAGTTCTTC.

This chain joins TRBV10-2 and TRBJ2-5, with D possibly matching TRBD2 (5 bases). CDR1 is WSHSY and CDR2 is SAAADI in the germline V gene. The CDR3 sequence is 12 residues long. V dropped 2 bases and J dropped 10 bases, with 11 bases sitting between them. The CDR3 is CASSENGRHQYF. The CDR3 DNA is TGCGCCAGCAGTGAGAATGGGAGACACCAGTACTTC.

Only one count was recorded for this clone. V gene TRBV6-6 combines with J gene TRBJ2-2, with D unresolved. CDR3 size: 14 residues. Trimming took 5 bases from V and 5 from J, leaving 12 bases between them. Germline lookup yields CDR1 MNHNY and CDR2 SVGAGI (reference sequence). Written as DNA, the CDR3 is TGTGCCAGCAGTCCCGTTCCAGGAACCGGGGAGCTGTTTTTT. Encoded protein: CASSPVPGTGELFF.

This clone was found once. The chain has TRBV4-1 and TRBJ2-1; perhaps TRBD2 as D (6 bases). Looked up from germline, CDR1 is MGHRA and CDR2 is YSYEKL. The CDR3 is 17 residues long. Trimming stripped 0 bases from V and 0 bases from J, with 12 bases between. The CDR3 protein is CASSQDVAGSSYNEQFF. CDR3 DNA: TGCGCCAGCAGCCAAGATGTGGCGGGGAGCTCCTACAATGAGCAGTTCTTC.

The chain links TRBV6-5 to TRBJ1-5; no clear D. CDR3 length: 14 amino acids. The germline V and J ends were trimmed by 2 bases and 9 bases, with 14 bases remaining between them. The V gene's germline CDR1 is MNHEY and CDR2 SVGAGI. The CDR3 spells CASSYVEGGWPQHF. The CDR3 nucleotides are TGTGCCAGCAGTTACGTGGAGGGAGGATGGCCCCAGCATTTT.

The V and J genes are TRBV11-3 and TRBJ2-4; TRBD2 might be the D (5 bases). The V gene's germline CDR1 is SGHNT and CDR2 YENEEA. The CDR3 is made up of 13 amino acids. The germline V and J ends were trimmed by 5 bases and 7 bases, with 12 bases remaining between them. CDR3 protein: CASSRGIANIQYF. The CDR3 DNA is TGTGCCAGCAGCAGAGGGATTGCGAACATTCAGTACTTC.

The V gene is TRBV19, the J gene TRBJ2-6, with TRBD1 as a possible D gene (6 bases). Trimming pared 4 bases from V and 2 bases from J, leaving 21 bases between. The length of the CDR3 is 19 residues. Looked up from germline, CDR1 is LNHDA and CDR2 is SQIVND (reference sequence). The CDR3 sequence: CASSRGRTVSFTGANVLTF. In DNA, the CDR3 is TGTGCCAGTAGTAGAGGGCGGACAGTCTCCTTCACTGGGGCCAACGTCCTGACTTTC.

The table lists this clone with a few counts. The V gene is TRBV6-5, the J gene TRBJ1-2; D may be TRBD1 (6 bases). Trimming removed 4 bases from V and 4 bases from J, with 13 bases in between. The CDR3 covers 14 residues. Germline lookup yields CDR1 MNHEY and CDR2 SVGAGI. The CDR3 sequence: CASSSLGGGYGYTF. DNA of the CDR3: TGTGCCAGCAGTTCCCTTGGGGGCGGCTATGGCTACACCTTC.

This clone was recorded a few times. The chain combines TRBV25-1 with TRBJ1-6, with D possibly matching TRBD1 (5 bases). The V gene's germline CDR1 is MGHDK and CDR2 SYGVNS. V dropped 8 bases and J dropped 7 bases, with 15 bases sitting between them. This CDR3 comprises 14 residues. CDR3 DNA: TGTGCCAGCGGGGCGACCCTCGGGAATTCACCCCTCCACTTT. As protein: CASGATLGNSPLHF. The full variable domain, in which reference TRBV25-1 and TRBJ1-6 provide the parts outside the CDR3, is EADIYQTPRYLVIGTGKKITLECSQTMGHDKMYWYQQDPGMELHLIHYSYGVNSTEKGDLSSESTVSRIRTEHFPLTLESARPSHTSQYLCASGATLGNSPLHFGNGTRLTVT.

The rearrangement joins TRBV4-1 to TRBJ2-2, with D tentatively TRBD1 (6 bases). The CDR3 runs 18 residues. V lost 0 bases to trimming and J lost 1 base, with 15 bases between them. Germline CDR1 is MGHRA and CDR2 is YSYEKL. CDR3 in DNA: TGCGCCAGCAGCCAAGACCCGCCCGCAGGGGTGAACACCGGGGAGCTGTTTTTT. Its protein is CASSQDPPAGVNTGELFF.

V is TRBV7-3 and J is TRBJ2-5; 9 bases are a match to TRBD1. Germline assignment: CDR1 SGHTA and CDR2 FQGTGA. This CDR3 is 14 amino acids long. Trimming took 5 bases from V and 4 from J; bases not matched to a gene: 5. The CDR3 DNA reads as TGTGCCAGCAGCCAAACAGGGGGCCCAGAGACCCAGTACTTC. Its protein product is CASSQTGGPETQYF.

The rearrangement links TRBV1 to TRBJ1-2; the D call TRBD1 from the table was never checked on the DNA. TRBV1 is marked as a pseudogene. The CDR3 runs to 16 residues. CDR3 protein: CTSSQYRQGANYGYTF. In DNA, the CDR3 is TGCACCAGCAGCCAGTACCGACAGGGGGCAAACTATGGCTACACCTTC.

V and J are TRBV27 and TRBJ1-6; 8 positions match TRBD1. CDR3 length: 15 residues. V was pared by 4 bases and J by 14 bases, with 13 bases of the junction left unmatched. Germline V lookup: CDR1 MNHEY, CDR2 SMNVEV (reference sequence). The chain's CDR3 is CASSSGQGGQRALHF. The CDR3 DNA reads TGTGCCAGCAGTTCAGGACAGGGCGGCCAAAGGGCCCTCCACTTT.

In the case of this clone: Other DNA sequences within the sample encode an identical CDR3. J is TRBJ1-6 and V is TRBV6-2 or TRBV6-3; D not certain. Germline values: CDR1 MNHEY, CDR2 SVGEGT. The V gene lost 2 bases and the J gene lost 8 bases, with 13 bases spanning the gap. CDR3 size: 15 residues. DNA of the CDR3: TGTGCCAGCAGTTACCGGGGAGGTTGGGATTCACCCCTCCACTTT. It is translated as CASSYRGGWDSPLHF.

The J gene is TRBJ1-5, the V gene TRBV12-3 or TRBV12-4, with TRBD1 matching over 7 bases. The CDR3 consists of 13 residues. V was pared by 6 bases and J by 10 bases, with 9 bases of the junction left unmatched. The CDR3 sequence is CASRRQGEQPQHF. DNA of the CDR3: TGTGCCAGCAGAAGACAGGGCGAGCAACCCCAGCATTTT.

The chain is built from TRBV11-2 and TRBJ2-7, with a weak D call TRBD2 (5 bases). CDR3 length: 14 residues. V lost 2 bases, J lost 5 bases, and 13 bases lay in between. Per germline, CDR1 SGHAT and CDR2 FQNNGV. In nucleotides, the CDR3 is TGTGCCAGCAGCTTACGTGAAGGGAGCCACGAGCAGTACTTC. The encoded protein is CASSLREGSHEQYF.

The V and J genes are TRBV6-5 and TRBJ1-4; TRBD1 matches 7 bases. Germline lookup yields CDR1 MNHEY and CDR2 SVGAGI. Unmatched junction bases numbered 9, after V lost 4 bases and J lost 4 bases. The CDR3 consists of 16 residues. DNA of the CDR3: TGTGCCAGCAGTTCCGCCGGGACAGCATTTAATGAAAAACTGTTTTTT. Its translation: CASSSAGTAFNEKLFF.

This chain uses TRBV7-9 with TRBJ1-6, with a possible D match to TRBD1 (5 bases). V was pared by 2 bases and J by 7 bases, with 9 bases between. The CDR3 runs to 14 residues. Germline values: CDR1 SEHNR, CDR2 FQNEAQ (reference sequence). The CDR3 region is CASSLKTENSPLHF. CDR3 nucleotide sequence: TGTGCCAGCAGCTTAAAGACAGAGAATTCACCCCTCCACTTT.